This T cell receptor beta chain came from a study of blood T cell repertoires in COVID-19. Looking at the study overall: COVID-19 samples from acute and convalescent phases originated in the United States, Italy and Spain.

Authors' methods: For nucleated cells, counts were estimated from reference gene primer amplification. Sequencing was performed with immunoSEQ multiplex PCR; in TCRdb, only in-frame clones are kept and a portion is missing. V and J calls and clone size are those listed in that table; D and trimming were worked out from the DNA. Here the sample spans around 60,000 clones, 60% to 85% being singletons. This CDR3 is 13 amino acids long. Germline V lookup: CDR1 MNHEY, CDR2 SVGAGI. Trimming shortened V by 10 bases and J by 7 bases, and 17 bases separated the two germline ends. The TCR sequence derives from a human donor in a cohort sampled during active COVID-19. The sample comprised peripheral blood. The rearrangement joins TRBV6-5 to TRBJ2-1; D remains unclear. CDR3 protein: CATLRVSGNEQFF. Written as DNA, the CDR3 is TGTGCCACCCTTCGGGTGTCGGGTAATGAGCAGTTCTTC.